This T cell receptor beta chain was sequenced for a study of blood T cell repertoires in COVID-19. Sequencing used immunoSEQ multiplex PCR; TCRdb keeps in-frame clones, though not all of them. The repertoire includes about 65,000 clones, about 82% of them detected once, and about 38% sits in the top ten. Germline values: CDR1 MNHNS, CDR2 SASEGT. The CDR3 has 14 residues. Trimming stripped 1 base from V and 4 bases from J, with 10 bases between. The source of this sequence is a human donor in a cohort sampled during active COVID-19. The genes are TRBV6-1 and TRBJ1-2, with D unclear. Sequenced: peripheral blood. Here the CDR3 reads CASSEVSGFYGYTF. CDR3 bases: TGTGCCAGCAGTGAAGTTTCAGGCTTCTATGGCTACACCTTC.